This T cell receptor (beta chain) appears in the sequencing data of a study of lymphopenia after photon versus proton radiotherapy (dated by TCRdb to between 2018 and 2021). About the investigation overall: The immunological effects of photon versus proton radiation therapy were compared in patients with gastrointestinal tumors who developed high-grade lymphopenia. A cohort of some 21 patients with gastrointestinal tumors who received either photon or proton therapy and subsequently developed lymphopenia was included. The study aimed to characterize how the two radiation modalities differ in their impact on the immune system.

Results and caveats for the whole study, not just this receptor: Proton-treated patients stayed relatively stable during treatment, while photon-treated patients lost naive T cells and TCR diversity and gained effector/memory populations. Across the cohort, a larger post-nadir drop in TCR diversity was inversely correlated with overall survival time among patients who died. The survival association was assessed only in patients who died, and better survival with proton therapy was presented by the authors as a possibility rather than a demonstrated result. After the lymphocyte count nadir, oligoclonal expansion, especially of CD8+ Temra cells, was observed in photon-treated repertoires, and the drop in diversity was driven by this expansion.

V and J lose 6 bases and 10 bases, and a span of 14 bases separates them. Spanning cysteine to phenylalanine, the CDR3 consists of 12 amino acids. CDR3 DNA is the only sequence kept; it has 36 bases, read in frame from the first base. CDR1 is given as MNHEY and CDR2 as SVGAGI, both from the germline V gene. The protocol used for the library was the immunoSEQ multiplex PCR assay. Deep sequencing of rearranged TCR beta loci, alongside multiparametric flow cytometry, was used to profile T cell repertoires. TCRdb mirrors the immuneACCESS table, restricted to in-frame sequences. Some clones are absent from its copies; in checked studies, under half trace to an unresolved V gene, and the reason for the others is unknown. The sample has 55,000 to 70,000 clones on record, 75% to 90% of them singletons. The ten top clones hold approximately 2.2% of the sample. About this clone itself: Its specific antigen is unknown. Base qualities are not recorded, but no much larger clone differs from it by a single base.

The receptor chain draws on TRBV6-5 and TRBJ2-3; the D gene is not confidently resolved. This receptor was obtained from a middle-aged man with gastric cancer. The source material was peripheral blood, sampled from a patient treated with photon-based radiotherapy. The bases read TGTGCCAGCAGCTACACAGAAGGTGCGCAGTATTTT. Protein translation: CASSYTEGAQYF.